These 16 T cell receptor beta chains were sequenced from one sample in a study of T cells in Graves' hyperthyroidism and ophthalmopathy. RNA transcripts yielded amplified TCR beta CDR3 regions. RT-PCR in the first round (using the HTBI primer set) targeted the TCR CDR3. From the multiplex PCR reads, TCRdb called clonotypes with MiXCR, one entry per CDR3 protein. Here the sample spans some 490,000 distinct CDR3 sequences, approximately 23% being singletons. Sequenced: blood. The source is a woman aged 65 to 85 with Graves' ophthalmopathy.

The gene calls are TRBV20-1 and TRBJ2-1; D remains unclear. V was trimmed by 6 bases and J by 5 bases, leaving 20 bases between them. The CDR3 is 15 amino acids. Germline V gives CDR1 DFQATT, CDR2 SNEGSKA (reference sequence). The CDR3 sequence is CSAPNAARLDNEQFF. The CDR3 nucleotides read TGCAGTGCCCCGAACGCAGCAAGACTGGACAATGAGCAGTTCTTC.

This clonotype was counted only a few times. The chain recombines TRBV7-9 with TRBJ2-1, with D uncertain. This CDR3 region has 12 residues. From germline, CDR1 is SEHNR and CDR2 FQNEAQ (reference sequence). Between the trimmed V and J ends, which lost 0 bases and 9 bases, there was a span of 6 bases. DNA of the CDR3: TGTGCCAGCAGCTTAGCGTTGGTTGAGCAGTTCTTC. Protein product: CASSLALVEQFF.

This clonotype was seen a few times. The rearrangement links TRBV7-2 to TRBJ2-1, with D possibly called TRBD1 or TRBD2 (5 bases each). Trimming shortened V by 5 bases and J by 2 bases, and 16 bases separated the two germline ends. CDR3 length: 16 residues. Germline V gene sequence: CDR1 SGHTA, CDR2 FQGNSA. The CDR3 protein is CASSPQGTLTYNEQFF. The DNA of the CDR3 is TGTGCCAGCAGCCCCCAAGGGACCCTCACCTACAATGAGCAGTTCTTC.

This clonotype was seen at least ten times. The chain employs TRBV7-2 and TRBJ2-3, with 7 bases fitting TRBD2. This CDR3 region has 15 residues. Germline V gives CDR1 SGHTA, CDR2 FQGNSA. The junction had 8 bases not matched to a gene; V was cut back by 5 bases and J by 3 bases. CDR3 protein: CASSPTGSGTDTQYF. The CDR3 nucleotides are TGTGCCAGCAGCCCCACGGGTAGCGGGACAGATACGCAGTATTTT.

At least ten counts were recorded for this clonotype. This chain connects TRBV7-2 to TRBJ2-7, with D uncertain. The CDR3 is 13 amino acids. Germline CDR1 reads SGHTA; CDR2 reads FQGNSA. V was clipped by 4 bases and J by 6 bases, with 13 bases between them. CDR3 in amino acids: CASSSYPLREQYF. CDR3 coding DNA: TGTGCCAGCAGCTCGTACCCCCTCCGCGAGCAGTACTTC.

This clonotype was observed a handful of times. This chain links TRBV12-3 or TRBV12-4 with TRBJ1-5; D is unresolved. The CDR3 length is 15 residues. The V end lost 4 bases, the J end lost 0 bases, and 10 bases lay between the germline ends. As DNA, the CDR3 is TGTGCCAGCAGTTCTCAGCCATATAGCAATCAGCCCCAGCATTTT. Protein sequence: CASSSQPYSNQPQHF.

CDR3 nucleotide sequence: TGCAGCGTTGGAGAAACGGGAGGGCCAGGGGAGCAGTTCTTC. This gives the protein CSVGETGGPGEQFF. The chain has TRBV29-1 and TRBJ2-1; TRBD2 agrees at 8 bases. The CDR3 sequence is 14 residues long. Trimming cost V 4 bases and J 10 bases; bases outside gene matches: 12. Germline assignment: CDR1 SQVTM and CDR2 ANQGSEA.

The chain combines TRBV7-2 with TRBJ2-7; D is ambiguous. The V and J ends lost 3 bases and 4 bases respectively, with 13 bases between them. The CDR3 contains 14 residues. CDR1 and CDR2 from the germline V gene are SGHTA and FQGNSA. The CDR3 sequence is CASSFIGPRYEQYF. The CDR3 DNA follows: TGTGCCAGCAGCTTCATCGGTCCCAGGTACGAGCAGTACTTC.

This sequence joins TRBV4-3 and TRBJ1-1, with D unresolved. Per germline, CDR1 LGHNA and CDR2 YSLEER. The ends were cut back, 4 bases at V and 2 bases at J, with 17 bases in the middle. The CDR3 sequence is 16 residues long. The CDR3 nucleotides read TGCGCCAGCAGCCGCGAACCCGGGAACTCAAACACTGAAGCTTTCTTT. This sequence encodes CASSREPGNSNTEAFF.

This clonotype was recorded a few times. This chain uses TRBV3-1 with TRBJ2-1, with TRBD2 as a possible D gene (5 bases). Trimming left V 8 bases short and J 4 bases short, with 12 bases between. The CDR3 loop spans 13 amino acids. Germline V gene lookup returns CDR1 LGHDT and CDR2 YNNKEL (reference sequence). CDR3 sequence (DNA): TGTGCCAGCCGAAGCGGCCTGTACAATGAGCAGTTCTTC. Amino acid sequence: CASRSGLYNEQFF.

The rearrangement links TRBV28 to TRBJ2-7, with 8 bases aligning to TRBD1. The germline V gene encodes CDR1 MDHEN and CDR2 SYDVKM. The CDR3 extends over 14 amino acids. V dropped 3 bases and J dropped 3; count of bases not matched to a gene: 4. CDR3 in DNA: TGTGCCAGCAGTTTGCAGGGGGCCGACTACGAGCAGTACTTC. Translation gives CASSLQGADYEQYF.

The CDR3 spells CASSQGANEQFF. CDR3 nucleotide sequence: TGCGCCAGCAGCCAAGGAGCCAATGAGCAGTTCTTC. The chain uses TRBV4-1 and TRBJ2-1; D uncertain. Germline V gives CDR1 MGHRA, CDR2 YSYEKL. The CDR3 loop spans 12 amino acids. V gave up 1 base and J gave up 6 bases, with 4 bases separating them.

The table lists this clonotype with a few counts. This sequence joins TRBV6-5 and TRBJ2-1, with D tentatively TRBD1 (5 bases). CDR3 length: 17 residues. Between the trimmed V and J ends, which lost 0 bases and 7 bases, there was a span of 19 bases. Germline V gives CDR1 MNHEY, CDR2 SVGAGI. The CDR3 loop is CASSYSGRVGFRNEQFF. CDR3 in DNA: TGTGCCAGCAGTTACTCCGGCAGGGTAGGGTTTCGGAATGAGCAGTTCTTC.

The CDR3 region has the DNA TGCAGTGCTAGTTCAGTCCCCTACTCGAACACTGAAGCTTTCTTT. The encoded protein is CSASSVPYSNTEAFF. The gene calls are TRBV20-1 and TRBJ1-1, with D unclear. Between the trimmed V and J ends, which lost 3 bases and 1 base, there was a span of 15 bases. The CDR3 length is 15 residues. Per germline, CDR1 DFQATT and CDR2 SNEGSKA (reference sequence).

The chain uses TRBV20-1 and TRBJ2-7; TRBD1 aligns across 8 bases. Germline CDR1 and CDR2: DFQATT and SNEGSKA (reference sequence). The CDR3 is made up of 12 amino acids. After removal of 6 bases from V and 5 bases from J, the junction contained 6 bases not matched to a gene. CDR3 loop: CSAGQGSHEQYF. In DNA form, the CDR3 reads TGCAGTGCCGGACAGGGTTCCCACGAGCAGTACTTC.

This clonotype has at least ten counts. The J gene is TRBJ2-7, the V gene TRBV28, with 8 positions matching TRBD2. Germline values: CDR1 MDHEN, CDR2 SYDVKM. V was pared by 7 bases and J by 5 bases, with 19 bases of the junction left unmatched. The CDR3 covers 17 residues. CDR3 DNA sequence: TGTGCCAGCACCTCCCAAGGACTAGCCGGGCCAGTTCACGAGCAGTACTTC. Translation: CASTSQGLAGPVHEQYF.